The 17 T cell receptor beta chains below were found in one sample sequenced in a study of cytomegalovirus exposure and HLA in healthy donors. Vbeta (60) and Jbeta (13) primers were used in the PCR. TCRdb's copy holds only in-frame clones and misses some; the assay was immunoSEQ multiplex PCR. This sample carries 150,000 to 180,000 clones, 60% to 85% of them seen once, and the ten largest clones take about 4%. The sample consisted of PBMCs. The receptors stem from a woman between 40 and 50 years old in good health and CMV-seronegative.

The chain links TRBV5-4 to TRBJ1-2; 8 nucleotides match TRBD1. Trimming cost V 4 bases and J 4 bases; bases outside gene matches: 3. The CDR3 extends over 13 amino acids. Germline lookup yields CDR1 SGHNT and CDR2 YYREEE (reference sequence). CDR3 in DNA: TGTGCCAGCAGCCCGGGACAGGCCTATGGCTACACCTTC. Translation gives CASSPGQAYGYTF.

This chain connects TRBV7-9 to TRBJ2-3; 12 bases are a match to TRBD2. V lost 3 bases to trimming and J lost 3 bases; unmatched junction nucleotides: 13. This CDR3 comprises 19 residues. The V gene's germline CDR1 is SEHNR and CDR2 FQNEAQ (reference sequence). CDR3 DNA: TGTGCCAGCAGCTTTCTACTAGCGGGAGGCGTTGGAGGGACAGATACGCAGTATTTT. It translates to CASSFLLAGGVGGTDTQYF.

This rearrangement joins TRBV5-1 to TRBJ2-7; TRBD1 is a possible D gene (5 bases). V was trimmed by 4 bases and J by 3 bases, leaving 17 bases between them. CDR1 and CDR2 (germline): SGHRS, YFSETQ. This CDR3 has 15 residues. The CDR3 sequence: CASSPRVFRFYEQYF. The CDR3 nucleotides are TGCGCCAGCAGCCCCAGGGTCTTTAGATTCTACGAGCAGTACTTC. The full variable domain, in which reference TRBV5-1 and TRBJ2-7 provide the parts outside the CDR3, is KAGVTQTPRYLIKTRGQQVTLSCSPISGHRSVSWYQQTPGQGLQFLFEYFSETQRNKGNFPGRFSGRQFSNSRSEMNVSTLELGDSALYLCASSPRVFRFYEQYFGPGTRLTVT.

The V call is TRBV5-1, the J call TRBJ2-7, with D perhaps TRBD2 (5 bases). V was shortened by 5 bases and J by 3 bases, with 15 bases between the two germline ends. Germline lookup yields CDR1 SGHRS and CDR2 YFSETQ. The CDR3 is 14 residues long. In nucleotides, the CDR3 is TGCGCCAGCAGTTGGACGGGAATTAACTACGAGCAGTACTTC. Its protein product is CASSWTGINYEQYF.

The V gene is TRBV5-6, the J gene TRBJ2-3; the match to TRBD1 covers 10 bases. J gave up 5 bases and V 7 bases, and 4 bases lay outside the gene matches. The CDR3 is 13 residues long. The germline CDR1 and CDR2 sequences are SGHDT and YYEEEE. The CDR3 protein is CASCRDRGDTQYF. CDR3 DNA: TGTGCCAGCTGCCGGGACAGGGGAGATACGCAGTATTTT.

CDR3 in DNA: TGCGCCAGCAGCTTGAGCGGGGATACCTACAATGAGCAGTTCTTC. Translating gives CASSLSGDTYNEQFF. J is TRBJ2-1 and V is TRBV5-1, with 7 bases aligning to TRBD2. This CDR3 contains 15 residues. Germline CDR1 reads SGHRS; CDR2 reads YFSETQ. The junction had 3 bases not matched to a gene; V was cut back by 1 base and J by 2 bases.

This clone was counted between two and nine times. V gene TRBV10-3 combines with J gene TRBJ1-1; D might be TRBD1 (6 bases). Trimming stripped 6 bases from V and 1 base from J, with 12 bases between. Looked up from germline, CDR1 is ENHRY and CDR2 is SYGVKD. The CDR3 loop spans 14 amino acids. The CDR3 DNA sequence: TGTGCCATCAGGGGGCCGGGACAGAACACTGAAGCTTTCTTT. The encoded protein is CAIRGPGQNTEAFF.

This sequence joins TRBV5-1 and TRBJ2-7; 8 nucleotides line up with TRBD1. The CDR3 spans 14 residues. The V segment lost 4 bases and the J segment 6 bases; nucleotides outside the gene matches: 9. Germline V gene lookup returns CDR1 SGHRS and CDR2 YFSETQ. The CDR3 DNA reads TGCGCCAGCAGCCCAATGGGACAGGTCGGCGAGCAGTACTTC. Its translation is CASSPMGQVGEQYF.

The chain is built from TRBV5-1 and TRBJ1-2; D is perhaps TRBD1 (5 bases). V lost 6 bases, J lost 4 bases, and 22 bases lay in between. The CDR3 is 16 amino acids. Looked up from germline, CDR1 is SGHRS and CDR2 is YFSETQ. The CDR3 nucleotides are TGCGCCAGCACACCGCAGGGTACTATGGATAGCTATGGCTACACCTTC. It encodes CASTPQGTMDSYGYTF.

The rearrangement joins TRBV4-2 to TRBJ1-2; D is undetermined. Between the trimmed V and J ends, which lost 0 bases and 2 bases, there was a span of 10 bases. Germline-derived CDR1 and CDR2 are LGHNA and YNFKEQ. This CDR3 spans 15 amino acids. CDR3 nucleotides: TGTGCCAGCAGCCAAGATCGGGGTGACAACTATGGCTACACCTTC. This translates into CASSQDRGDNYGYTF.

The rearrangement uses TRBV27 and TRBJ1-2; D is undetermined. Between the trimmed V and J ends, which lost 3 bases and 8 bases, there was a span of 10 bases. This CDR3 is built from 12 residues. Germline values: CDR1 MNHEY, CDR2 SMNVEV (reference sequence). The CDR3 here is CASSFAGRGYTF. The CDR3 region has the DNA TGTGCCAGCAGTTTCGCGGGCCGAGGCTACACCTTC.

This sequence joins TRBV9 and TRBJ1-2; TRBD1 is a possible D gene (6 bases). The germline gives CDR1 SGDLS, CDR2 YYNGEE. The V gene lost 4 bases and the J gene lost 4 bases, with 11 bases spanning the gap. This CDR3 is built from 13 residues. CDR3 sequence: CASSPDRSYGYTF. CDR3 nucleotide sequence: TGTGCCAGCAGCCCAGACAGGAGCTATGGCTACACCTTC.

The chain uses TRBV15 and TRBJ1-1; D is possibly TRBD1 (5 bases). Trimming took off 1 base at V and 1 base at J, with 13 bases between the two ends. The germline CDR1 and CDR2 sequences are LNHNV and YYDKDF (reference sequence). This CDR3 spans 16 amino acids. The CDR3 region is CATSRVSGAPNTEAFF. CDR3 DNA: TGTGCCACCAGCAGAGTTTCTGGGGCTCCGAACACTGAAGCTTTCTTT.

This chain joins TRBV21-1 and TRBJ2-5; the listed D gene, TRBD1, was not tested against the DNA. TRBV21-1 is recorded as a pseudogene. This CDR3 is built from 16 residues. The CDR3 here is CASSQRGQLVLETQYF. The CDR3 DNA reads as TGTGCCAGCAGCCAGAGGGGACAGCTTGTACTTGAGACCCAGTACTTC.

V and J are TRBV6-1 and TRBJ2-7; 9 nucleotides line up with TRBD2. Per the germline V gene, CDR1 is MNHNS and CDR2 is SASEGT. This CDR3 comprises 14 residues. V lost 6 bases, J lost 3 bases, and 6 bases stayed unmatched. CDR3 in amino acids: CASSRLAGHYEQYF. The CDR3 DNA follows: TGTGCCAGCAGCCGGCTAGCGGGACACTACGAGCAGTACTTC.

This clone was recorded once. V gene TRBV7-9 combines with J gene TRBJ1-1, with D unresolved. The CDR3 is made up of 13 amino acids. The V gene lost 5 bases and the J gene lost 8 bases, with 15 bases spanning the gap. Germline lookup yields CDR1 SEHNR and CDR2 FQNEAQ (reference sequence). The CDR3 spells CASSPPGRIEAFF. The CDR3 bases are TGTGCCAGCAGCCCCCCGGGTAGGATCGAAGCTTTCTTT.

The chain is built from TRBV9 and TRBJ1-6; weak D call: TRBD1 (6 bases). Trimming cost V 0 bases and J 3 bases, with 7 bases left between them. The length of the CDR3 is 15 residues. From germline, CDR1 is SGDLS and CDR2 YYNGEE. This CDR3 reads CASSVGRGYNSPLHF. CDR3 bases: TGTGCCAGCAGCGTAGGCAGGGGCTATAATTCACCCCTCCACTTT.